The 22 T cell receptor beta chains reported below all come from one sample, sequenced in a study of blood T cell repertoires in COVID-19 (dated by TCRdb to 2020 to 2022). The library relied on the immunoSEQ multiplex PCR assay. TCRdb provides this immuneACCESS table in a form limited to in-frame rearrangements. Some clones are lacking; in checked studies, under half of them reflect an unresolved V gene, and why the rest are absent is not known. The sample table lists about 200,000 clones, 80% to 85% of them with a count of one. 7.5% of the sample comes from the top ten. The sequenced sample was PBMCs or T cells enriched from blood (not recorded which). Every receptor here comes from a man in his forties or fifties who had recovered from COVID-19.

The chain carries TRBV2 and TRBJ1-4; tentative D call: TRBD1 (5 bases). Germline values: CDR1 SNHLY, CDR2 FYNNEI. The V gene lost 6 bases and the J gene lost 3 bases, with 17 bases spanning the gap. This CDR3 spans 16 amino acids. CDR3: CASRRQSPAANEKLFF. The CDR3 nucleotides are TGTGCCAGCAGGAGACAGTCCCCAGCAGCTAATGAAAAACTGTTTTTT.

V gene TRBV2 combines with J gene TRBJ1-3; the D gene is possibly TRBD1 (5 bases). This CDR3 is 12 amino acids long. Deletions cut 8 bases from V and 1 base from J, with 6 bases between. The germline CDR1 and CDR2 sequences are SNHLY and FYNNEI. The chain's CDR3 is CASRQSGNTIYF. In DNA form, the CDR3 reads TGTGCCAGCCGACAGTCTGGAAACACCATATATTTT. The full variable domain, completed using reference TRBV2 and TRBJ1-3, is EPEVTQTPSHQVTQMGQEVILRCVPISNHLYFYWYRQILGQKVEFLVSFYNNEISEKSEIFDDQFSVERPDGSNFTLKIRSTKLEDSAMYFCASRQSGNTIYFGEGSWLTVV.

CDR3 sequence (DNA): TGTGCCAGCAGCCCTCGGGACACATCTGGAAACACCATATATTTT. Residues: CASSPRDTSGNTIYF. The genes are TRBV4-2 and TRBJ1-3; the D gene is possibly TRBD1 (6 bases). There are 15 residues in the CDR3. The germline CDR1 and CDR2 sequences are LGHNA and YNFKEQ. V lost 4 bases to trimming and J lost 1 base, with 11 bases between them.

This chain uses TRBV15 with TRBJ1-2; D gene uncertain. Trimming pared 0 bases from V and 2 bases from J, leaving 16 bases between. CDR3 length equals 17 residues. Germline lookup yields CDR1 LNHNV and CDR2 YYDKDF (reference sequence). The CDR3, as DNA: TGTGCCACCAGCAGAGATCGGGTAGGCAGCTTAAACTATGGCTACACCTTC. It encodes CATSRDRVGSLNYGYTF.

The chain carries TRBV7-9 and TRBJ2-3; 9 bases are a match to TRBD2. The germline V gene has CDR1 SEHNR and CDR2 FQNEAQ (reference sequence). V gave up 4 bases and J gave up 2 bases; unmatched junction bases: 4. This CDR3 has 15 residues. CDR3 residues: CASSYRLADTDTQYF. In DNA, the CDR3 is TGTGCCAGCAGCTACCGACTAGCGGACACAGATACGCAGTATTTT.

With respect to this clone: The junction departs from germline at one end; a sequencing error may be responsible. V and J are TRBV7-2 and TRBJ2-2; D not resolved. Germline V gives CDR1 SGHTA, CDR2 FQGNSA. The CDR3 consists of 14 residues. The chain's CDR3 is CASSLDRDTWELFF. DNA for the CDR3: TGTGCCAGCAGCTTAGACAGAGACACCTGGGAGCTGTTTTTT. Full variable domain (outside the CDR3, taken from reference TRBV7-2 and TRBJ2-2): GAGVSQSPSNKVTEKGKDVELRCDPISGHTALYWYRQSLGQGLEFLIYFQGNSAPDKSGLPSDRFSAERTGGSVSTLTIQRTQQEDSAVYLCASSLDRDTWELFFGEGSRLTVL.

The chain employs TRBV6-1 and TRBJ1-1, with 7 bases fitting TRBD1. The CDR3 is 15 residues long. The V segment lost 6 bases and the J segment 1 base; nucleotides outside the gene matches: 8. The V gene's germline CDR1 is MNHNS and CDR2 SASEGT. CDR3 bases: TGTGCCAGCAGCTCCGCCGGGACAGCGAACACTGAAGCTTTCTTT. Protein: CASSSAGTANTEAFF.

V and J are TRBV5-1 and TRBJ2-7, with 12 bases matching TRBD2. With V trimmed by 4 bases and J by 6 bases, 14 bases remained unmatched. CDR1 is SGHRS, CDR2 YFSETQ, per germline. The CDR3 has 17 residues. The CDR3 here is CASSPRRSSGGAGEQYF. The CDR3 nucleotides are TGCGCCAGCAGCCCGCGCCGGTCTAGCGGGGGGGCCGGCGAGCAGTACTTC. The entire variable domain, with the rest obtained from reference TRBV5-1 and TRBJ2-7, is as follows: KAGVTQTPRYLIKTRGQQVTLSCSPISGHRSVSWYQQTPGQGLQFLFEYFSETQRNKGNFPGRFSGRQFSNSRSEMNVSTLELGDSALYLCASSPRRSSGGAGEQYFGPGTRLTVT.

The CDR3 loop is CASGPDDRSWGTDTQYF. CDR3 DNA: TGTGCTAGTGGACCCGACGACCGTAGCTGGGGCACAGATACGCAGTATTTT. The V call is TRBV12-5, the J call TRBJ2-3; the D is unclear. This CDR3 is 17 amino acids long. Germline CDR1 and CDR2: LGHNT and FRNRAP. Between the trimmed V and J ends, which lost 6 bases and 1 base, there was a span of 20 bases.

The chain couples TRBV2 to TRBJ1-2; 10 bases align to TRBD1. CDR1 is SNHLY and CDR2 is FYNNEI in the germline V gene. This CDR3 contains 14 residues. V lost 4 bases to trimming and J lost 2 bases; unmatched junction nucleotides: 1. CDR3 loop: CASSAGQGNYGYTF. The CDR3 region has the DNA TGTGCCAGCAGTGCGGGACAGGGGAACTATGGCTACACCTTC.

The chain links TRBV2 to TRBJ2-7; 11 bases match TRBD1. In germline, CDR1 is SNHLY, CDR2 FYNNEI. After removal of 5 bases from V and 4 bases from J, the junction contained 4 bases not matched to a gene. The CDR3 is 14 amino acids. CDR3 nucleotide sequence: TGTGCCAGCAGTAGGGACAGGGGGATTTACGAGCAGTACTTC. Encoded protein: CASSRDRGIYEQYF.

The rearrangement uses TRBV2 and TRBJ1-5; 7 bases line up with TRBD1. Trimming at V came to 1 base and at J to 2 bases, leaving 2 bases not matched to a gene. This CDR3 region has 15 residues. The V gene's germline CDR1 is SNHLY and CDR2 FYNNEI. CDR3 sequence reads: CASSEVDRGNQPQHF. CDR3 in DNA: TGTGCCAGCAGTGAAGTCGACAGGGGCAATCAGCCCCAGCATTTT.

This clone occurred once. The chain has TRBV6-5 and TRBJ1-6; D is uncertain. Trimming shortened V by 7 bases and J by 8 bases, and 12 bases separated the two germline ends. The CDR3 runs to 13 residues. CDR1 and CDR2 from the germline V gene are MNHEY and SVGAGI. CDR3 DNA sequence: TGTGCCAGCACCCTTGCGGGAGATTCACCCCTCCACTTT. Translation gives CASTLAGDSPLHF.

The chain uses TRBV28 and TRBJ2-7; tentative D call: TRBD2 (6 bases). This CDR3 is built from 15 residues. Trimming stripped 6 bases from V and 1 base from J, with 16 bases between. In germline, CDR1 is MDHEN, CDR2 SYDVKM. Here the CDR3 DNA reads TGTGCCAGCAGCACTCCAAGCGGGCCTTCCTACGAGCAGTACTTC. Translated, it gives CASSTPSGPSYEQYF.

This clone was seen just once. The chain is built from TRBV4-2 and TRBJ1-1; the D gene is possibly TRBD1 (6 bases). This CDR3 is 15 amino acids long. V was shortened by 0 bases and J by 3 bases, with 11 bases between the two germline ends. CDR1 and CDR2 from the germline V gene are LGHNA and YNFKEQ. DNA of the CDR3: TGTGCCAGCAGCCAAGAGACAGGAGACGACACTGAAGCTTTCTTT. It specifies CASSQETGDDTEAFF.

The DNA for the CDR3 is TGTGCCAGCAGCTTTAAATCGACGGGACTCTATGGCTACACCTTC. Amino acids: CASSFKSTGLYGYTF. The V gene is TRBV7-3, the J gene TRBJ1-2; D possibly corresponds to TRBD1 (5 bases). Germline V gene sequence: CDR1 SGHTA, CDR2 FQGTGA. Trimming removed 3 bases from V and 4 bases from J, with 15 bases in between. CDR3 length equals 15 residues.

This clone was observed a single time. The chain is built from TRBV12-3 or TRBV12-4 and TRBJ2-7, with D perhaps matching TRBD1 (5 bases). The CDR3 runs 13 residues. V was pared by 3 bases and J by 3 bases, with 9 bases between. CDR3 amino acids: CASSLSRGYEQYF. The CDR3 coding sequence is TGTGCCAGCAGTTTGAGTAGGGGCTACGAGCAGTACTTC.

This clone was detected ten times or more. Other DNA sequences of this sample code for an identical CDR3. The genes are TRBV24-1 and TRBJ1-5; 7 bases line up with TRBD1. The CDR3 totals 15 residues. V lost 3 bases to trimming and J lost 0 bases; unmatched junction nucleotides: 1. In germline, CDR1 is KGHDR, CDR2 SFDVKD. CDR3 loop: CATSDRQGSNQPQHF. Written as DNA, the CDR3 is TGTGCCACCAGTGATCGACAGGGTAGCAATCAGCCCCAGCATTTT.

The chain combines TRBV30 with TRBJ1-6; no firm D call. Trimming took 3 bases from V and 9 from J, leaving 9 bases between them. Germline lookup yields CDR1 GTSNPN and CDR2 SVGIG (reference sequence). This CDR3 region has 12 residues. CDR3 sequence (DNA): TGTGCCTGGAGACGGGTCAGTTCACCCCTCCACTTT. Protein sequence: CAWRRVSSPLHF.

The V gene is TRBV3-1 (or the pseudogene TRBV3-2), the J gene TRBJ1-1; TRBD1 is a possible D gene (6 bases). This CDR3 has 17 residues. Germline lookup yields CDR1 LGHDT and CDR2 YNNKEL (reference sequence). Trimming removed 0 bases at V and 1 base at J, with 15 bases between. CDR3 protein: CASSQEKGLGGNTEAFF. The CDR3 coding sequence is TGTGCCAGCAGCCAAGAAAAAGGGTTAGGGGGGAACACTGAAGCTTTCTTT.

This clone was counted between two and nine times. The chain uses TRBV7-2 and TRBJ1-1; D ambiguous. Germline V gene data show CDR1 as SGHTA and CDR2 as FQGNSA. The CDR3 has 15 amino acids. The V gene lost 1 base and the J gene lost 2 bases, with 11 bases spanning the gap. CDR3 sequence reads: CASSLVIGTNTEAFF. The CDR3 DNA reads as TGTGCCAGCAGCTTAGTCATTGGCACCAACACTGAAGCTTTCTTT.

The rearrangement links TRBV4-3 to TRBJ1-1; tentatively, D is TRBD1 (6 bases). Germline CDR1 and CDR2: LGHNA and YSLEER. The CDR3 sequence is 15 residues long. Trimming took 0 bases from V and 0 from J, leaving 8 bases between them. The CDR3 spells CASSQEGALNTEAFF. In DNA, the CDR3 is TGCGCCAGCAGCCAAGAGGGGGCTCTGAACACTGAAGCTTTCTTT.